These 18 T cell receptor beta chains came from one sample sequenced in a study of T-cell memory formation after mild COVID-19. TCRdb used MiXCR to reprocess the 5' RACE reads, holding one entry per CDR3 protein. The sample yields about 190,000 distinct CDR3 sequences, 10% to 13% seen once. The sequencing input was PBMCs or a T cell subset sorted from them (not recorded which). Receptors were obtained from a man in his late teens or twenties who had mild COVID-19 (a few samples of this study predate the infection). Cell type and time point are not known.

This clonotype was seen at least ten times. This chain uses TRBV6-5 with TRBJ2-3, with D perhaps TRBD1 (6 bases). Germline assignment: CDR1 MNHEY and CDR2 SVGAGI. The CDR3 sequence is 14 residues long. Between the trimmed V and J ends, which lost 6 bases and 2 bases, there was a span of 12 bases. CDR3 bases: TGTGCCAGCAGGCAACAGGGATTCACAGATACGCAGTATTTT. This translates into CASRQQGFTDTQYF.

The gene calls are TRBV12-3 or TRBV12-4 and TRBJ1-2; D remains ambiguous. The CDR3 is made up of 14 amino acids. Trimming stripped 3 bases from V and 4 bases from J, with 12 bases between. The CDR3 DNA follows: TGTGCCAGCAGTTTCTTGGGGAAGATCTATGGCTACACCTTC. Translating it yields CASSFLGKIYGYTF.

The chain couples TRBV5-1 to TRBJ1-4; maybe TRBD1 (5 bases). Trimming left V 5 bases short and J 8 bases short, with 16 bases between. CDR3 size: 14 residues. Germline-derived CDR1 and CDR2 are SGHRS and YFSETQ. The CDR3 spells CASRSGTAEEKLFF. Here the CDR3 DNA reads TGCGCCAGCAGGTCCGGGACGGCAGAAGAAAAACTGTTTTTT.

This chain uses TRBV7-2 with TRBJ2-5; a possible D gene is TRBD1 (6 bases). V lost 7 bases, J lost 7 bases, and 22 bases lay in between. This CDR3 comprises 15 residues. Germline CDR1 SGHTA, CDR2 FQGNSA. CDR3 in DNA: TGTGCCAGCACCCTACAGACAGGCGCACGGGGGACCCAGTACTTC. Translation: CASTLQTGARGTQYF.

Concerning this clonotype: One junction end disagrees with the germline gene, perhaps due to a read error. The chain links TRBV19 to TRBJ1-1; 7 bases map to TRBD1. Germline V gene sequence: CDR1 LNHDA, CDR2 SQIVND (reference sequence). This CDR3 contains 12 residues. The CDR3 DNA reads TGTGCCAGGAGTAGCCCGGGACAGAGGGCTTTCTTT. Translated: CARSSPGQRAFF.

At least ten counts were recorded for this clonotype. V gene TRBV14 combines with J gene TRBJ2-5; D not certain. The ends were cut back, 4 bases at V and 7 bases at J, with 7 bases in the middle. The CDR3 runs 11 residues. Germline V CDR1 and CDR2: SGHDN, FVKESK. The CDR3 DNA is TGTGCCAGCAGCCCCGGCGGGACCCAGTACTTC. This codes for CASSPGGTQYF.

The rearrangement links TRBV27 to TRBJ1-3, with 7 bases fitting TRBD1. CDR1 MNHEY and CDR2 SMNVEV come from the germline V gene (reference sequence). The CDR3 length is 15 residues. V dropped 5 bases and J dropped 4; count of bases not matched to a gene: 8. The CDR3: CASSITRGAGNTIYF. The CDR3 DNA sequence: TGTGCCAGCAGTATAACCAGGGGGGCCGGAAACACCATATATTTT.

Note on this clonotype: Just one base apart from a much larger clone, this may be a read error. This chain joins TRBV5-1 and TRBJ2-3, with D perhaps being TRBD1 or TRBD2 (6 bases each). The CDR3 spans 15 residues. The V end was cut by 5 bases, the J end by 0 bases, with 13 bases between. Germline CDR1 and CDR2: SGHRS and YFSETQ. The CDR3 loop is CASRPGAGSTDTQYF. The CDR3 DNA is TGCGCCAGCAGACCGGGGGCAGGGAGCACAGATACGCAGTATTTT.

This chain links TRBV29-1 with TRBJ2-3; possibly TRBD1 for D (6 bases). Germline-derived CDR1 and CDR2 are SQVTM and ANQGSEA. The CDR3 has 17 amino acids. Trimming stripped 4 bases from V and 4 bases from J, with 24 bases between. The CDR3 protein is CSVARSMDSIYSDTQYF. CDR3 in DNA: TGCAGCGTTGCCAGAAGTATGGACAGTATTTATTCAGATACGCAGTATTTT.

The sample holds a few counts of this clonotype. The CDR3, as DNA: TGTGCCACCAGCAGAGCCCGTACCCAGCCCCAGCATTTT. Its translation: CATSRARTQPQHF. J is TRBJ1-5 and V is TRBV15, with no clear D. The V gene lost 1 base and the J gene lost 7 bases, with 8 bases spanning the gap. The CDR3 spans 13 residues. From germline, CDR1 is LNHNV and CDR2 YYDKDF (reference sequence). Full variable domain (missing parts from reference TRBV15 and TRBJ1-5): DAMVIQNPRYQVTQFGKPVTLSCSQTLNHNVMYWYQQKSSQAPKLLFHYYDKDFNNEADTPDNFQSRRPNTSFCFLDIRSPGLGDTAMYLCATSRARTQPQHFGDGTRLSIL.

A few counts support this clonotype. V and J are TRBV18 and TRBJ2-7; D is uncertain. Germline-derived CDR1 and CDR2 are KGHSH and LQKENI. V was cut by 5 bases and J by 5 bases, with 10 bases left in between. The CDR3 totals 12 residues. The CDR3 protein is CASSSTRNEQYV. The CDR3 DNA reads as TGTGCCAGCTCATCTACCAGGAACGAGCAGTACGTC.

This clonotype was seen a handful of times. In DNA form, the CDR3 reads TGTGCCAGCAGCCATGACGTTCAGGCTAGCAATCAGCCCCAGCATTTT. It specifies CASSHDVQASNQPQHF. The chain is built from TRBV12-3 or TRBV12-4 and TRBJ1-5; D uncertain. V was clipped by 6 bases and J by 0 bases, with 15 bases between them. The CDR3 totals 16 residues.

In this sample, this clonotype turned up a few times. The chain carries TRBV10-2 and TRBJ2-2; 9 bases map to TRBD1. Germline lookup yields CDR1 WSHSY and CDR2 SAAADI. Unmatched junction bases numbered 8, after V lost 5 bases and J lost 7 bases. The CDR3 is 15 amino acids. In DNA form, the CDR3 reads TGCGCCAGCAGTTCTCAACAGGGGGCAGTCGGGGAGCTGTTTTTT. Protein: CASSSQQGAVGELFF.

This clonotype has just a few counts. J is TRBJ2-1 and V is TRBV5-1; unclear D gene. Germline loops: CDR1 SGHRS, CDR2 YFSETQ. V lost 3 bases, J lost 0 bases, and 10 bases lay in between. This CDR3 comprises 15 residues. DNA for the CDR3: TGCGCCAGCAGCTCGTCAGGCGACTCCTACAATGAGCAGTTCTTC. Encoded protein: CASSSSGDSYNEQFF.

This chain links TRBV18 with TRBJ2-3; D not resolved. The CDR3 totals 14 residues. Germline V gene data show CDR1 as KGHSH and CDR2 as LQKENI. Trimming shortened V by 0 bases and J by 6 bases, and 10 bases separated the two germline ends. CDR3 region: CASSPPGFFDTQYF. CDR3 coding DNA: TGTGCCAGCTCACCACCGGGCTTTTTCGATACGCAGTATTTT. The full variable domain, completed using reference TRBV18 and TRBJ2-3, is NAGVMQNPRHLVRRRGQEARLRCSPMKGHSHVYWYRQLPEEGLKFMVYLQKENIIDESGMPKERFSAEFPKEGPSILRIQQVVRGDSAAYFCASSPPGFFDTQYFGPGTRLTVL.

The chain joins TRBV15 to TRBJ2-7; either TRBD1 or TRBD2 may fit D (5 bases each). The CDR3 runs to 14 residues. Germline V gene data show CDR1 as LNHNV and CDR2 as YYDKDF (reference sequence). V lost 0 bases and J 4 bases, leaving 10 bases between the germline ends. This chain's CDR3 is CATSRDRGPYEQYF. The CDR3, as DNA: TGTGCCACCAGCAGAGATCGGGGACCATACGAGCAGTACTTC.

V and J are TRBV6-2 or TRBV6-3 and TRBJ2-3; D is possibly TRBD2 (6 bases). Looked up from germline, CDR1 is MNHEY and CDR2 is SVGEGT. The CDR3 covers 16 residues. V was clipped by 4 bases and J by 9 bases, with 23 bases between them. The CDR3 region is CASSSPSGGARGTQYF. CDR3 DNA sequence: TGTGCCAGCAGTTCCCCCTCGGGTGGAGCACGGGGGACGCAGTATTTT.

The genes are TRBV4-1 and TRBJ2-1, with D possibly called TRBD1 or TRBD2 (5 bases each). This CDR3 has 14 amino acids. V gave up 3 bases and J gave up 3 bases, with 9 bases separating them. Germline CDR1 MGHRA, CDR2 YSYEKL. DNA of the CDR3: TGCGCCAGCAGCCAGGGGACGTTCTACAATGAGCAGTTCTTC. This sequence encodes CASSQGTFYNEQFF.